A single sample is the source of the 14 T cell receptor beta chains below, sequenced in a study of T cells in tuberculosis. Using immunoSEQ multiplex PCR, the repertoire was profiled, and TCRdb retains in-frame clones only, with some absent. In the table there are 28,000 or so clones, nearly 90% of which are singletons. The sequenced material came from PBMCs. The receptors here all came from a donor between 10 and 29 years old with latent tuberculosis or without tuberculosis infection.

This clone showed up just a few times. This chain joins TRBV7-9 and TRBJ1-2; D unresolved. The germline V gene has CDR1 SEHNR and CDR2 FQNEAQ (reference sequence). The CDR3 is 13 residues long. The ends were cut back, 5 bases at V and 6 bases at J, with 13 bases in the middle. In DNA, the CDR3 is TGTGCCAGCAGCCCCCCGGGGTCAGATGGCTACACCTTC. Encoded protein: CASSPPGSDGYTF.

This clone was detected once. J is TRBJ2-1 and V is TRBV21-1; no DNA check was done on the table's D call, TRBD2. TRBV21-1 is annotated as a pseudogene. The CDR3 spans 16 residues. CDR3 residues: CASGPLTSGGAHEQFF. The CDR3 region has the DNA TGTGCCAGCGGACCGCTGACTAGCGGGGGGGCCCATGAGCAGTTCTTC.

V is TRBV28 and J is TRBJ1-5; the match to TRBD1 covers 8 bases. Per the germline V gene, CDR1 is MDHEN and CDR2 is SYDVKM. This CDR3 contains 14 residues. The trim removed 6 bases at V and 4 bases at J, leaving 5 bases unmatched. CDR3 amino acids: CASREGQANQPQHF. The CDR3 nucleotides read TGTGCCAGCAGAGAGGGACAGGCTAATCAGCCCCAGCATTTT.

The chain is built from TRBV6-5 and TRBJ1-5; TRBD1 matches at 7 bases. J lost 7 bases, V lost 6 bases, and 9 bases had no gene match. The germline V gene encodes CDR1 MNHEY and CDR2 SVGAGI. CDR3 length: 14 amino acids. The CDR3 region is CASRRTGVGQPQHF. Here the CDR3 DNA reads TGTGCCAGCAGAAGAACAGGGGTAGGACAGCCCCAGCATTTT.

CDR3 protein: CASSPGTGGYQETQYF. CDR3 sequence (DNA): TGCGCCAGCAGCCCGGGGACAGGGGGATACCAAGAGACCCAGTACTTC. The chain links TRBV5-1 to TRBJ2-5, with 11 bases matching TRBD1. The V gene end was trimmed by 4 bases and the J gene end by 0 bases; junction bases not matched to a gene: 5. Germline-derived CDR1 and CDR2 are SGHRS and YFSETQ. The CDR3 totals 16 residues.

The chain carries TRBV5-1 and TRBJ1-4; 7 positions agree with TRBD1. The CDR3 covers 15 residues. Germline CDR1 is SGHRS and CDR2 is YFSETQ. V lost 1 base to trimming and J lost 7 bases; unmatched junction nucleotides: 7. The CDR3 bases are TGCGCCAGCAGCTTGTCAGGGACAGAGAGTGAAAAACTGTTTTTT. Translated: CASSLSGTESEKLFF.

This clone was detected only once. This sequence joins TRBV27 and TRBJ2-7; possible D gene TRBD2, 6 bases. The CDR3 is 14 residues long. The V gene's germline CDR1 is MNHEY and CDR2 SMNVEV (reference sequence). Trimming stripped 8 bases from V and 0 bases from J, with 14 bases between. CDR3 nucleotides: TGTGCCAGCGGGTGGGGACTGGGCTCCTACGAGCAGTACTTC. Translated, it gives CASGWGLGSYEQYF.

The rearrangement links TRBV6-1 to TRBJ1-4, with unresolved D. The V gene lost 8 bases and the J gene lost 8 bases, with 15 bases spanning the gap. CDR3 length: 13 residues. Germline assignment: CDR1 MNHNS and CDR2 SASEGT. The CDR3 protein is CASVRWPREKLFF. The CDR3 DNA is TGTGCCAGCGTACGATGGCCCAGGGAAAAACTGTTTTTT.

V gene TRBV23-1 combines with J gene TRBJ2-3, with D possibly matching TRBD1 (5 bases). TRBV23-1 qualifies as an ORF whose function is uncertain. There are 16 residues in the CDR3. V was cut by 3 bases and J by 0 bases, with 13 bases left in between. The CDR3 is CASSHFDRSSTDTQYF. The CDR3 DNA sequence: TGCGCCAGCAGTCATTTCGACAGATCTAGCACAGATACGCAGTATTTT.

The chain carries TRBV9 and TRBJ1-2; 9 bases fit TRBD1. The ends lost 9 bases at V and 6 bases at J; junction bases unmatched: 3. The CDR3 contains 11 residues. The germline CDR1 and CDR2 sequences are SGDLS and YYNGEE. The DNA for the CDR3 is TGTGCCACTGGGGACAGGGATGGCTACACCTTC. As protein: CATGDRDGYTF.

This clone was picked up one time. V usage is TRBV10-3 and J usage is TRBJ1-1; 8 bases match TRBD1. Germline values: CDR1 ENHRY, CDR2 SYGVKD. CDR3 size: 12 residues. Germline trimming cut 9 bases from V and 7 bases from J; bases unmatched to any gene: 7. CDR3 in amino acids: CAISGDRREAFF. For the CDR3, the DNA is TGTGCCATTTCCGGGGACAGGCGTGAAGCTTTCTTT.

V usage is TRBV21-1 and J usage is TRBJ2-1; the D call of TRBD1 is as the table states it, not checked on the DNA. TRBV21-1 has pseudogene status. The CDR3 extends over 16 amino acids. The CDR3 loop reads CASSKVGGQPYNEQFF. CDR3 bases: TGTGCCAGCAGCAAAGTTGGGGGACAGCCCTACAATGAGCAGTTCTTC.

The chain employs TRBV9 and TRBJ1-1; 7 bases align to TRBD1. The germline V gene encodes CDR1 SGDLS and CDR2 YYNGEE. Trimming took 3 bases from V and 1 from J; bases not matched to a gene: 3. The length of the CDR3 is 14 residues. The CDR3 DNA is TGTGCCAGCAGCGCCCGGGACAGGAACACTGAAGCTTTCTTT. It yields the protein CASSARDRNTEAFF.

The chain joins TRBV6-6 to TRBJ2-5; a weak D match, TRBD1 (6 bases). Trimming removed 6 bases from V and 4 bases from J, with 18 bases in between. Germline V gene data show CDR1 as MNHNY and CDR2 as SVGAGI (reference sequence). The CDR3 is 15 amino acids. The CDR3 DNA reads as TGTGCCAGCAGCCAACTTGGACAGCCAAGAGAGACCCAGTACTTC. Translation: CASSQLGQPRETQYF.